This TCR beta chain was recorded in a study of T cells in Graves' hyperthyroidism and ophthalmopathy. Study-level results: Among thyroid clonotypes expanded above 0.001, most also appeared in blood. Ophthalmopathy was predicted by the model a median of approximately 6.6 months ahead of onset.

The length of the CDR3 is 15 residues. V shed 3 bases and J shed 5 bases, with 16 bases lying between them. CDR1 and CDR2 (germline): SGHVS, FQNEAQ. Diagnosis of hyperthyroidism was new in patients aged 18 to 65, and its duration was under 2 months. Template material for amplifying TCR beta CDR3 regions consisted of RNA transcripts. HTBI primers were the set used in a first-round RT-PCR of the TCR CDR3. One entry per CDR3 protein, called by TCRdb with MiXCR from the multiplex PCR reads. The sample lists approximately 370,000 distinct CDR3 sequences; about a sixth were seen once. Many counts were recorded for this clonotype. Its antigen remains unknown.

The sequence was obtained from a woman aged 25 to 45 with Graves' hyperthyroidism that later progressed to Graves' ophthalmopathy. Sequenced material: blood. J is TRBJ2-5 and V is TRBV7-8; a possible D gene is TRBD2 (6 bases). CDR3 coding DNA: TGTGCCAGCAGCTTCGGTGAAACTAGCTGGGAGACCCAGTACTTC. Encoded protein: CASSFGETSWETQYF.